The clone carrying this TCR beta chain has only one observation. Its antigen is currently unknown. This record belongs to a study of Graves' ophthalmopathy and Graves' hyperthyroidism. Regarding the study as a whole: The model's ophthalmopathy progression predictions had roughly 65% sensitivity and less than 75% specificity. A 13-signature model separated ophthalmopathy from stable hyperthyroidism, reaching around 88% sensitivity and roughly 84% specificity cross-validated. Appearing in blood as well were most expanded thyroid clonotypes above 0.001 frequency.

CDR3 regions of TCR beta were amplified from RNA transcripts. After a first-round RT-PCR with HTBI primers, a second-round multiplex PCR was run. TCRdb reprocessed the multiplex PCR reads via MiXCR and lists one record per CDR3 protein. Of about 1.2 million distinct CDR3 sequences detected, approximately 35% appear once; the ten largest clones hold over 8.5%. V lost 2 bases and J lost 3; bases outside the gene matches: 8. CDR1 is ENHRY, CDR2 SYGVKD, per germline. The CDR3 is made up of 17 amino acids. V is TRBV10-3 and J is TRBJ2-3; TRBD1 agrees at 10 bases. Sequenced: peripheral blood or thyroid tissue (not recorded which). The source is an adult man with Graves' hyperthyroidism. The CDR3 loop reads CAISEPGRGQGTDTQYF. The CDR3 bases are TGTGCCATCAGTGAGCCGGGTAGGGGACAGGGGACAGATACGCAGTATTTT.